A single sample is the source of the 15 T cell receptor beta chains below, sequenced in a study of vaccination and CD4 T cells after COVID-19. Specified time point: late sampling 161 to 241 days after vaccination in three convalescent patients. TCRdb ran MiXCR on the PCR reads and lists one entry per CDR3 protein. The sample yields some 29,000 distinct CDR3 sequences, about 50% seen once. The sequencing here drew on CD4+ T cells from blood, taken about 7 months after SARS-CoV-2 vaccination. The receptors were gathered from a human donor who had recovered from COVID-19.

The chain joins TRBV19 to TRBJ1-1; a possible D gene is TRBD1 (5 bases). The CDR3 runs to 15 residues. V was clipped by 1 base and J by 1 base, with 10 bases between them. CDR1 is LNHDA, CDR2 SQIVND, per germline (reference sequence). CDR3 loop: CASSIGGVRNTEAFF. In DNA form, the CDR3 reads TGTGCCAGTAGTATAGGGGGCGTAAGGAACACTGAAGCTTTCTTT.

This clonotype was detected a few times. The chain links TRBV20-1 to TRBJ1-2; no clear D. The ends were cut back, 4 bases at V and 4 bases at J, with 10 bases in the middle. CDR1 and CDR2 (germline): DFQATT, SNEGSKA (reference sequence). This CDR3 is 12 amino acids long. The CDR3 DNA is TGCAGTGCTATCGTTGGATCCTATGGCTACACCTTC. Amino acids: CSAIVGSYGYTF.

This clonotype was seen a few times. The V and J genes are TRBV20-1 and TRBJ2-1; no firm D call. The CDR3 is 16 residues long. CDR1 and CDR2 (germline): DFQATT, SNEGSKA (reference sequence). The ends were cut back, 6 bases at V and 0 bases at J, with 18 bases in the middle. CDR3 DNA: TGCAGTGCCACAATGACCGGGTCAAGCTCCTACAATGAGCAGTTCTTC. Translation: CSATMTGSSSYNEQFF.

The V and J genes are TRBV19 and TRBJ1-5; no reliable D call. The V end was cut by 1 base, the J end by 0 bases, with 4 bases between. Germline CDR1 LNHDA, CDR2 SQIVND (reference sequence). This CDR3 has 14 amino acids. The CDR3 here is CASSIVDSNQPQHF. As DNA, the CDR3 is TGTGCCAGTAGTATAGTGGATAGCAATCAGCCCCAGCATTTT.

The chain links TRBV6-1 to TRBJ2-4; D could derive from TRBD1 or TRBD2 (5 bases each). CDR3 length: 14 amino acids. Germline CDR1 and CDR2: MNHNS and SASEGT. V gave up 6 bases and J gave up 0 bases, with 9 bases separating them. CDR3 nucleotide sequence: TGTGCCAGCAGGGGGGTGCTAGCCAAAAACATTCAGTACTTC. It translates to CASRGVLAKNIQYF.

The J gene is TRBJ2-2, the V gene TRBV7-8; 8 nucleotides line up with TRBD1. CDR1 is SGHVS, CDR2 FQNEAQ, per germline. The CDR3 is made up of 16 amino acids. J gave up 1 base and V 4 bases, and 5 bases lay outside the gene matches. The CDR3 nucleotides read TGTGCCAGCAGCTCGGACAGGGTAGGGAACACCGGGGAGCTGTTTTTT. The encoded protein is CASSSDRVGNTGELFF.

For the CDR3, the DNA is TGTGCCAGCAGCCCCCTCCTAGCGGGATCAGATACGCAGTATTTT. It is translated as CASSPLLAGSDTQYF. The chain joins TRBV7-6 to TRBJ2-3, with 9 bases matching TRBD2. Germline loops: CDR1 SGHVS, CDR2 FNYEAQ. The V and J ends lost 5 bases and 4 bases, in that order; junction bases with no gene match: 7. The CDR3 loop spans 15 amino acids.

This chain connects TRBV28 to TRBJ2-5, with a tentative D call TRBD1 (6 bases). The germline V gene has CDR1 MDHEN and CDR2 SYDVKM. The CDR3 is 13 amino acids. The ends were cut back, 9 bases at V and 1 base at J, with 12 bases in the middle. The CDR3, as DNA: TGTGCCAGTAAGACACAGGGCCAAGAGACCCAGTACTTC. This sequence encodes CASKTQGQETQYF.

The chain employs TRBV28 and TRBJ2-7, with a tentative D call TRBD1 (5 bases). The ends were cut back, 5 bases at V and 2 bases at J, with 16 bases in the middle. There are 15 residues in the CDR3. The germline V gene has CDR1 MDHEN and CDR2 SYDVKM. CDR3 region: CASSPVQGGPYEQYF. The DNA for the CDR3 is TGTGCCAGCAGTCCCGTGCAGGGCGGCCCCTACGAGCAGTACTTC.

The table lists this clonotype with a few counts. The chain couples TRBV7-9 to TRBJ2-1, with D possibly TRBD1 on 6 matching bases. Trimming left V 4 bases short and J 9 bases short, with 16 bases between. Germline V gene sequence: CDR1 SEHNR, CDR2 FQNEAQ (reference sequence). The CDR3 contains 14 residues. Written as DNA, the CDR3 is TGTGCCAGCAGCTCCCAGAGGGGGAGAGGTGAGCAGTTCTTC. It specifies CASSSQRGRGEQFF.

This clonotype occurred a few times. This chain connects TRBV28 to TRBJ1-1; 7 bases agree with TRBD1. Per germline, CDR1 MDHEN and CDR2 SYDVKM. The J segment lost 0 bases and the V segment lost 3 bases, leaving 7 bases of the junction unmatched. The CDR3 totals 16 residues. The CDR3 DNA is TGTGCCAGCAGTTTGCCCAGGGGGGGGATGAACACTGAAGCTTTCTTT. Translation gives CASSLPRGGMNTEAFF.

The chain carries TRBV11-3 and TRBJ2-7, with D possibly called TRBD1 or TRBD2 (6 bases each). Trimming took off 5 bases at V and 4 bases at J, with 24 bases between the two ends. The CDR3 covers 17 residues. In germline, CDR1 is SGHNT, CDR2 YENEEA. The CDR3 nucleotides are TGTGCCAGCAGCCTCCCCCAACGGGGGCAAATGGGGTACGAGCAGTACTTC. It translates to CASSLPQRGQMGYEQYF. Based on the CDR3 plus reference TRBV11-3 and TRBJ2-7, the full variable domain is EAGVVQSPRYKIIEKKQPVAFWCNPISGHNTLYWYLQNLGQGPELLIRYENEEAVDDSQLPKDRFSAERLKGVDSTLKIQPAELGDSAVYLCASSLPQRGQMGYEQYFGPGTRLTVT.

This clonotype was counted a few times. This chain connects TRBV20-1 to TRBJ2-7, with D maybe TRBD2 (6 bases). V was pared by 7 bases and J by 0 bases, with 10 bases between. CDR1 and CDR2 from the germline V gene are DFQATT and SNEGSKA (reference sequence). The CDR3 has 12 amino acids. CDR3 region: CSGRGSSYEQYF. CDR3 bases: TGCAGTGGACGGGGGAGCTCCTACGAGCAGTACTTC.

The CDR3 here is CASSPTGTLDTQYF. The CDR3 coding sequence is TGTGCCAGCAGCCCGACAGGGACGCTAGATACGCAGTATTTT. The gene calls are TRBV6-1 and TRBJ2-3; 7 bases are a match to TRBD1. V trimming: 6 bases; J trimming: 5 bases; junction bases outside the gene matches: 8. Germline V lookup: CDR1 MNHNS, CDR2 SASEGT. The CDR3 contains 14 residues.

This rearrangement joins TRBV5-4 to TRBJ2-2; the match to TRBD2 covers 11 bases. Germline values: CDR1 SGHNT, CDR2 YYREEE (reference sequence). This CDR3 is built from 17 residues. The ends lost 3 bases at V and 2 bases at J; junction bases unmatched: 6. As DNA, the CDR3 is TGTGCCAGCAGCTCTGGGACTAGCGGTTATAACACCGGGGAGCTGTTTTTT. This gives the protein CASSSGTSGYNTGELFF.